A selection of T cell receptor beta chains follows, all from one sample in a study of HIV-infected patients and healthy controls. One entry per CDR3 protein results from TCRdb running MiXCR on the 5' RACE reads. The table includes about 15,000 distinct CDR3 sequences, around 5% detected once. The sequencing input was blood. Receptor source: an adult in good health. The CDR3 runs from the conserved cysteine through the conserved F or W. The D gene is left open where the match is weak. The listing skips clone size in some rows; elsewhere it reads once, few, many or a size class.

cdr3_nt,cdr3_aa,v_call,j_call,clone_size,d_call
TGTGCCACCAGCAGAGATAATGGGGTCGACACCATATATTTT,CATSRDNGVDTIYF,TRBV15,TRBJ1-3,few,NA
TGTGCCAGTATCACGGGACAAAGGACCGGGGAGCTGTTTTTT,CASITGQRTGELFF,TRBV19,TRBJ2-2,many,NA
TGCAGTGCTAGAAAACCGGGACCCGACAGGTTGCAGTACTTC,CSARKPGPDRLQYF,TRBV20-1,TRBJ2-7,many,NA
TGTGCCAGCAGCTTTCTGAGGACTAGCACAGATACGCAGTATTTT,CASSFLRTSTDTQYF,TRBV7-8,TRBJ2-3,many,NA
TGTGCCAGCGGGAAAAAGGGGGGCCAAAGCCATGAGCAGTTCTTC,CASGKKGGQSHEQFF,TRBV5-4,TRBJ2-1,few,NA
TGCAGTGCTAGAGATTGGGGGAGTGACAAAAACATTCAGTACTTC,CSARDWGSDKNIQYF,TRBV20-1,TRBJ2-4,many,NA
TGCAGTGCTAGCCCCTATGAGGGCTACGAGCAGTACTTC,CSASPYEGYEQYF,TRBV20-1,TRBJ2-7,many,NA
TGTGCCAGCTCACCACGGGCAGGGGGGGACACTGAAGCTTTCTTT,CASSPRAGGDTEAFF,TRBV18,TRBJ1-1,many,TRBD1
TGTGCCAGCAGACTAAGCCCAGACAGTTCTGGAAACACCATATATTTT,CASRLSPDSSGNTIYF,TRBV6-5,TRBJ1-3,NA,NA
TGTGCCAGCAGCTTGGGGTGGGATACGCAGTATTTT,CASSLGWDTQYF,TRBV5-5,TRBJ2-3,few,NA
TGCGCCAGCAGCTCTGCCCCCGGGACAGGGGGCGCATCAGCTTTCTTT,CASSSAPGTGGASAFF,TRBV5-1,TRBJ1-1,NA,TRBD1
TGTGCCAGCAGGGGGTGGGGTGCAACTAATGAAAAACTGTTTTTT,CASRGWGATNEKLFF,TRBV6-5,TRBJ1-4,many,NA
TGTGCCAGCAGCCAAGAGCCGACAGGGGGACTGCCCCAGCATTTT,CASSQEPTGGLPQHF,TRBV4-2,TRBJ1-5,many,TRBD1
TGCGGTGAGGCAGAGCCAGGGGATACGCAGTATTTT,CGEAEPGDTQYF,TRBV29-1,TRBJ2-3,many,NA
TGCGCCAGCAGTCATCAAGGGGACGGAAACACCATATATTTT,CASSHQGDGNTIYF,TRBV4-3,TRBJ1-3,medium-sized,NA
TGCAGTGCTAGTTACAGGCCGCAAGGGTCTGGGGCCAACGTCCTGACTTTC,CSASYRPQGSGANVLTF,TRBV20-1,TRBJ2-6,few,NA
TGTGCCAGCAGTGAAACAGGAAAGAGTACCTTCACAGATACGCAGTATTTT,CASSETGKSTFTDTQYF,TRBV2,TRBJ2-3,many,NA
TGTGCCAGCAGTTATCAGGGGGCCGGCTCCTACGAGCAGTACTTC,CASSYQGAGSYEQYF,TRBV7-2,TRBJ2-7,many,TRBD1
TGTGCCAGCAGCAATGGACTAGAGCAGTTCTTC,CASSNGLEQFF,TRBV7-3,TRBJ2-1,medium-sized,NA
TGTGCCAGCAGCCCTAGCGGGGGGGCCGTCGGCGAGCAGTACTTC,CASSPSGGAVGEQYF,TRBV13,TRBJ2-7,many,TRBD2